The 24 T cell receptor beta chains below were found in one sample sequenced in a study of blood T cells in healthy people across ages. A J-beta primer mix and a sample-barcoded 5' primer were used in a second PCR of roughly 6 to 11 cycles. TCRdb ran MiXCR on the 5' RACE reads and lists one entry per CDR3 protein. The data hold 1,300,000 or so distinct CDR3 sequences, with approximately 59% observed a single time. The sequenced material came from blood. Every receptor here comes from a young man in good health.

The gene calls are TRBV7-2 and TRBJ1-1; maybe TRBD1 (6 bases). V was cut by 8 bases and J by 5 bases, with 21 bases left in between. The CDR3 runs to 15 residues. Germline-derived CDR1 and CDR2 are SGHTA and FQGNSA. The CDR3 coding sequence is TGTGCCAGCGCTAGAGGGGGTGGAGGGGTTACTGAAGCTTTCTTT. Translating it yields CASARGGGGVTEAFF.

J is TRBJ1-1 and V is TRBV12-3 or TRBV12-4; D unclear. The CDR3 consists of 14 residues. V shed 3 bases and J shed 3 bases, with 11 bases lying between them. CDR3 bases: TGTGCCAGCAGTTTTGGACTAGGTGACACTGAAGCTTTCTTT. It encodes CASSFGLGDTEAFF.

The chain joins TRBV28 to TRBJ2-7; D unclear. V lost 8 bases and J 7 bases, leaving 21 bases between the germline ends. Per germline, CDR1 MDHEN and CDR2 SYDVKM. This CDR3 is 14 amino acids long. For the CDR3, the DNA is TGTGCCAGCGCCTGGGGTAGGTCCTACAATGAGCAGTACTTC. Encoded protein: CASAWGRSYNEQYF.

The sample holds a few counts of this clonotype. The chain combines TRBV25-1 with TRBJ1-4, with D unclear. The germline gives CDR1 MGHDK, CDR2 SYGVNS. V was shortened by 8 bases and J by 4 bases, with 17 bases between the two germline ends. The CDR3 is made up of 15 amino acids. The CDR3 sequence is CASSGTLELNEKLFF. The DNA of the CDR3 is TGTGCCAGCTCAGGAACATTGGAGCTTAATGAAAAACTGTTTTTT. Full variable domain (remainder filled in from reference TRBV25-1 and TRBJ1-4): EADIYQTPRYLVIGTGKKITLECSQTMGHDKMYWYQQDPGMELHLIHYSYGVNSTEKGDLSSESTVSRIRTEHFPLTLESARPSHTSQYLCASSGTLELNEKLFFGSGTQLSVL.

The V gene is TRBV10-3, the J gene TRBJ2-5, with TRBD2 matching 7 bases. The J call may be wrong; the DNA end is better matched by TRBJ2-7. Germline-derived CDR1 and CDR2 are ENHRY and SYGVKD. The CDR3 extends over 15 amino acids. The DNA of the CDR3 is TGTGCCATCTCAGCCAGCGGGGAAGGGCGTCGCGAGCAGTACTTC. It translates to CAISASGEGRREQYF.

The V call is TRBV6-5, the J call TRBJ1-2; TRBD1 aligns across 9 bases. The CDR3 runs 14 residues. Germline loops: CDR1 MNHEY, CDR2 SVGAGI. V shed 5 bases, J shed 7 bases, and the junction held 8 bases outside the gene matches. DNA of the CDR3: TGTGCCAGCAGTATCGGGACAGGGACGCTTGGCTACACCTTC. This codes for CASSIGTGTLGYTF.

The rearrangement uses TRBV27 and TRBJ1-2; 8 bases line up with TRBD1. V shed 3 bases, J shed 4 bases, and the junction held 22 bases outside the gene matches. Germline values: CDR1 MNHEY, CDR2 SMNVEV (reference sequence). This CDR3 has 20 amino acids. CDR3 nucleotides: TGTGCCAGCAGTTTCCGTCCCGGGACAGGATCGACCCTCTCTATCTATGGCTACACCTTC. Residues: CASSFRPGTGSTLSIYGYTF.

This clonotype has a count of ten or more. The chain has TRBV28 and TRBJ2-3; D is possibly TRBD2 (6 bases). The V gene lost 7 bases and the J gene lost 1 base, with 12 bases spanning the gap. Germline CDR1 is MDHEN and CDR2 is SYDVKM. CDR3 length equals 14 residues. CDR3 coding DNA: TGTGCCAGCATAGCGGTGCTCGGCACAGATACGCAGTATTTT. Translated, it gives CASIAVLGTDTQYF.

The chain is built from TRBV29-1 and TRBJ2-7, with D perhaps given as TRBD1 or TRBD2 (5 bases each). Trimming left V 5 bases short and J 4 bases short, with 9 bases between. The CDR3 has 11 residues. Germline CDR1 reads SQVTM; CDR2 reads ANQGSEA. The CDR3 DNA follows: TGCAGCGTTTTGAGGGGATACGAGCAGTACTTC. Translation gives CSVLRGYEQYF.

J is TRBJ2-7 and V is TRBV4-1; 9 bases fit TRBD1. CDR1 MGHRA and CDR2 YSYEKL come from the germline V gene. The CDR3 totals 16 residues. V shed 3 bases and J 1 base; nucleotides not matched to a gene: 7. CDR3 loop: CASSHTTGTGSYEQYF. CDR3 DNA sequence: TGCGCCAGCAGCCATACGACCGGGACAGGGTCCTACGAGCAGTACTTC.

This clonotype appeared once. CDR3 in DNA: TGTGCCAGCAGCCCAGACAGCTATAATTCACCCCTCCACTTT. It translates to CASSPDSYNSPLHF. This rearrangement joins TRBV14 to TRBJ1-6, with D tentatively TRBD1 (5 bases). CDR3 length equals 14 residues. V was trimmed by 4 bases and J by 3 bases, leaving 7 bases between them. The germline V gene encodes CDR1 SGHDN and CDR2 FVKESK.

The V and J genes are TRBV15 and TRBJ1-5; perhaps TRBD1 as D (5 bases). Per the germline V gene, CDR1 is LNHNV and CDR2 is YYDKDF (reference sequence). The length of the CDR3 is 15 residues. The V gene lost 5 bases and the J gene lost 0 bases, with 11 bases spanning the gap. In nucleotides, the CDR3 is TGTGCCACCAGCGGGGGACCGAATAGCAATCAGCCCCAGCATTTT. It specifies CATSGGPNSNQPQHF.

This chain uses TRBV27 with TRBJ2-1, with 10 bases aligning to TRBD2. In germline, CDR1 is MNHEY, CDR2 SMNVEV (reference sequence). V dropped 4 bases and J dropped 8; count of bases not matched to a gene: 5. The CDR3 contains 14 residues. This CDR3 is CASSWLAGEYEQFF. CDR3 coding DNA: TGTGCCAGCAGTTGGCTAGCGGGAGAGTATGAGCAGTTCTTC.

The gene calls are TRBV2 and TRBJ1-2, with a possible D match to TRBD1 (5 bases). Between the trimmed V and J ends, which lost 0 bases and 5 bases, there was a span of 13 bases. Germline CDR1 is SNHLY and CDR2 is FYNNEI. The CDR3 is 15 amino acids. The CDR3 coding sequence is TGTGCCAGCAGTGAAGCGCTTCGGGGGACTTATGGCTACACCTTC. This sequence encodes CASSEALRGTYGYTF.

This clonotype occurred a few times. V is TRBV3-1 and J is TRBJ2-7, with D perhaps matching TRBD1 or TRBD2 (5 bases each). The ends were cut back, 1 base at V and 4 bases at J, with 11 bases in the middle. Per the germline V gene, CDR1 is LGHDT and CDR2 is YNNKEL (reference sequence). The CDR3 extends over 14 amino acids. The CDR3 nucleotides are TGTGCCAGCAGCCAAGTCCGGGACGATTACGAGCAGTACTTC. Its protein is CASSQVRDDYEQYF.

The chain joins TRBV20-1 to TRBJ1-5; D not resolved. The CDR3 runs 14 residues. The V end was cut by 1 base, the J end by 6 bases, with 13 bases between. CDR1 DFQATT and CDR2 SNEGSKA come from the germline V gene (reference sequence). This chain's CDR3 is CSARVAGDVQPQHF. The CDR3 nucleotides are TGCAGTGCTAGAGTGGCAGGAGATGTTCAGCCCCAGCATTTT.

The chain couples TRBV4-2 to TRBJ2-7; a possible D gene is TRBD2 (6 bases). The CDR3 spans 15 residues. Trimming removed 1 base from V and 1 base from J, with 11 bases in between. The germline CDR1 and CDR2 sequences are LGHNA and YNFKEQ. The CDR3 spells CASSQGGDRSYEQYF. CDR3 DNA sequence: TGTGCCAGCAGCCAAGGCGGGGATAGATCCTACGAGCAGTACTTC.

This chain joins TRBV4-1 and TRBJ2-6, with D perhaps assigned TRBD1 or TRBD2 (5 bases each). There are 14 residues in the CDR3. Trimming took 4 bases from V and 12 from J, leaving 16 bases between them. CDR1 and CDR2 (germline): MGHRA, YSYEKL. The CDR3 DNA follows: TGCGCCAGCAGCCGGGGGATAGACACCGGCGTCCTGACTTTC. It encodes CASSRGIDTGVLTF.

This clonotype has only a few counts. The V and J genes are TRBV20-1 and TRBJ2-1, with D unresolved. Between the trimmed V and J ends, which lost 6 bases and 8 bases, there was a span of 11 bases. The CDR3 is 11 residues long. The V gene's germline CDR1 is DFQATT and CDR2 SNEGSKA (reference sequence). DNA for the CDR3: TGCAGTGCCCGCCCAACGGATGAGCAGTTCTTC. Protein: CSARPTDEQFF.

Comment on this clonotype: The germline gene is not matched at one end of the junction; a read error may be the cause. The rearrangement links TRBV3-1 to TRBJ1-2; TRBD1 aligns across 9 bases. From germline, CDR1 is LGHDT and CDR2 YNNKEL (reference sequence). This CDR3 is built from 16 residues. The CDR3 coding sequence is TGTGCCGGCAGCCTCAGCGTACAGGGGGCGTCACATGGCTACACCTTC. This codes for CAGSLSVQGASHGYTF.

The rearrangement joins TRBV29-1 to TRBJ1-2, with TRBD1 as a possible D gene (5 bases). CDR1 and CDR2 from the germline V gene are SQVTM and ANQGSEA. Trimming shortened V by 1 base and J by 7 bases, and 13 bases separated the two germline ends. The CDR3 extends over 13 amino acids. For the CDR3, the DNA is TGCAGCGTTGAAGGGGGCGTACGAGCTGGCTACACCTTC. Residues: CSVEGGVRAGYTF.

The V gene is TRBV12-5, the J gene TRBJ2-1; D remains unclear. The CDR3 consists of 11 residues. CDR1 is LGHNT and CDR2 is FRNRAP in the germline V gene. Trimming removed 3 bases from V and 8 bases from J, with 5 bases in between. CDR3 bases: TGTGCTAGTGGTTTCAACCATGAGCAGTTCTTC. It codes for CASGFNHEQFF.

This clonotype appeared once. One end of the junction is discordant with germline, which a read error may explain. The chain has TRBV7-2 and TRBJ2-3; 8 bases fit TRBD2. The V gene's germline CDR1 is SGHTA and CDR2 FQGNSA. The CDR3 length is 16 residues. In DNA, the CDR3 is TGTGCCAGCAGCTTAGGCGGCGGGGGGACCACAAATACGCAGTATTTT. Translated, it gives CASSLGGGGTTNTQYF. Variable domain in full (rest from reference TRBV7-2 and TRBJ2-3): GAGVSQSPSNKVTEKGKDVELRCDPISGHTALYWYRQSLGQGLEFLIYFQGNSAPDKSGLPSDRFSAERTGGSVSTLTIQRTQQEDSAVYLCASSLGGGGTTNTQYFGPGTRLTVL.

The gene calls are TRBV20-1 and TRBJ2-3; D unclear. V lost 0 bases, J lost 3 bases, and 7 bases lay in between. This CDR3 contains 13 residues. Germline V gene sequence: CDR1 DFQATT, CDR2 SNEGSKA (reference sequence). The CDR3 sequence is CSARERATDTQYF. The CDR3 coding sequence is TGCAGTGCTAGAGAGCGAGCAACAGATACGCAGTATTTT.